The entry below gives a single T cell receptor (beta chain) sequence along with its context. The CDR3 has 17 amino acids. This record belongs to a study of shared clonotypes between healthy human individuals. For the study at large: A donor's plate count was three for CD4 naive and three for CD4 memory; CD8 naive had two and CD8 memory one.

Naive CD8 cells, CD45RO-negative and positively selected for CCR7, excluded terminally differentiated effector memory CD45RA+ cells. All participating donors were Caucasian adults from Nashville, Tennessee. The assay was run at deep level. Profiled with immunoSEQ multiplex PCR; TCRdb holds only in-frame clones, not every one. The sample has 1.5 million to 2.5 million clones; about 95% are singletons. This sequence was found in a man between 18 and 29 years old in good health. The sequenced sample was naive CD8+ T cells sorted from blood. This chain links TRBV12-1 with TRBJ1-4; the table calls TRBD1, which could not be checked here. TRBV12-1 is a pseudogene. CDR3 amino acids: CASSYRQGRSTNEKLFF. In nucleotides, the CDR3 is TGTGCCAGCAGCTACCGACAGGGGCGATCAACTAATGAAAAACTGTTTTTT.